The text below deals with one T cell receptor beta chain. V lost 0 bases and J 3 bases, leaving 9 bases between the germline ends. This CDR3 spans 14 amino acids. The germline CDR1 and CDR2 sequences are SGDLS and YYNGEE. These data originate in a study of T cells in Graves' hyperthyroidism and ophthalmopathy. What was amplified from RNA transcripts were TCR beta CDR3 regions. The TCR CDR3 was amplified in a first-round RT-PCR using the HTBI primer set. TCRdb re-called the multiplex PCR reads with MiXCR, one entry per CDR3 protein. The table has 300,000 to 350,000 distinct CDR3 sequences, roughly a fifth seen once.

Material for sequencing was blood. This chain links TRBV9 with TRBJ1-2; tentative D call: TRBD1 (5 bases). The clonotype was recovered from a woman between 45 and 60 years old with Graves' hyperthyroidism. The CDR3 nucleotides are TGTGCCAGCAGCGTAGACTTGACAGACTATGGCTACACCTTC. It codes for CASSVDLTDYGYTF.